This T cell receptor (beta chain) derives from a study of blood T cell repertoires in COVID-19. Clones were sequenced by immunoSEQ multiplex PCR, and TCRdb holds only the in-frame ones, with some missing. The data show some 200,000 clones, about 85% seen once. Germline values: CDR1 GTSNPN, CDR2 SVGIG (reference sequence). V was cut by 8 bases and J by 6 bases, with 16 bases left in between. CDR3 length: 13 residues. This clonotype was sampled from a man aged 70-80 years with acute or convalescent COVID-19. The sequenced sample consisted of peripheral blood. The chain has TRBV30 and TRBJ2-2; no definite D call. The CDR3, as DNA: TGTGCCCACCGAGGCCCTGTCCCCGGGGAGCTGTTTTTT. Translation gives CAHRGPVPGELFF.